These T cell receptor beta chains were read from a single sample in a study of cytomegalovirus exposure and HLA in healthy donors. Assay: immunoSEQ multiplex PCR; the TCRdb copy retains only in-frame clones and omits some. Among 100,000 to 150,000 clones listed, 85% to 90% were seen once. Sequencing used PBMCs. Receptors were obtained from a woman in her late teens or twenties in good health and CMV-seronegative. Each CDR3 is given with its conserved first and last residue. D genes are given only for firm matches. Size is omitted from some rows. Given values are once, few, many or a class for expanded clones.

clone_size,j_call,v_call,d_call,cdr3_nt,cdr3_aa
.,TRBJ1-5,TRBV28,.,TGTGCCAGCAGTTTCGGCACAGGGAAACAGCCCCAGCATTTT,CASSFGTGKQPQHF
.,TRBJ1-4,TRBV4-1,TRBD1,TGCGCCAGCAGCCAAGATCACCGACAGGGTGGGAATGAAAAACTGTTTTTT,CASSQDHRQGGNEKLFF
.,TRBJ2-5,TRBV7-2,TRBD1,TGTGCCAGCAGCGACCCCCGTCCGGACAGGGCTAAGGAGACCCAGTACTTC,CASSDPRPDRAKETQYF
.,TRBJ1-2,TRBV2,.,TGTGCCAGCAGTAGCGAAAAGAGATATGGCTACACCTTC,CASSSEKRYGYTF
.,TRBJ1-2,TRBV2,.,TGTGCCAGCAGTGAACCAGGGATGAACTATGGCTACACCTTC,CASSEPGMNYGYTF
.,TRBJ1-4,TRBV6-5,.,TGTGCCAGCAGTTATTTCGGGTCTAATGAAAAACTGTTTTTT,CASSYFGSNEKLFF
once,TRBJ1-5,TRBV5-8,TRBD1,TGTGCCAGCAGCTACACGGGACAGGTTTTCTATAGCAATCAGCCCCAGCATTTT,CASSYTGQVFYSNQPQHF
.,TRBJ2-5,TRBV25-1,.,TGTGCCAGCAGTGCTCCTACGGGATTAGAGACCCAGTACTTC,CASSAPTGLETQYF
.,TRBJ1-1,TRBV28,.,TGTGCCAGCAGTTTACATGGGGGGAATGACGCTGAAGCTTTCTTT,CASSLHGGNDAEAFF
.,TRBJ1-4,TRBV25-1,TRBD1,TGTGCCAGCAGTGAATACCAAGGACAGGGGGGTGAAAAACTGTTTTTT,CASSEYQGQGGEKLFF
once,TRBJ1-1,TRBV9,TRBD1,TGTGCCAGCAGCGGACAGGGAAACACTGAAGCTTTCTTT,CASSGQGNTEAFF
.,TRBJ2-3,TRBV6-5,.,TGTGCCAGCAGTTACTCGGGCGAAGGGGTTGATACGCAGTATTTT,CASSYSGEGVDTQYF
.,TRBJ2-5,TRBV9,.,TGTGCCAGCAGCGTTGGCGGGACCAGACAAGAGACCCAGTACTTC,CASSVGGTRQETQYF
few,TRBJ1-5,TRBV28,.,TGTGCCAGCAGCAAACCAATCGACAGACACAATCAGCCCCAGCATTTT,CASSKPIDRHNQPQHF